This paragraph reports one T cell receptor beta chain. Its antigen is not identified. Regarding donors, all were healthy bone marrow donors. This specimen belongs to a study of cytomegalovirus exposure and HLA in healthy donors. Study-wide findings and caveats: The authors later found HLA-associated TCR beta chains more clonally expanded than equally common others. Altogether, 164 TCR beta chains were recorded as cytomegalovirus-associated.

The primer mix had 60 Vbeta and 13 Jbeta primers. The repertoire was sequenced with immunoSEQ multiplex PCR; TCRdb's copy has only in-frame clones and lacks some. The sample contains roughly 190,000 clones, about 77% of which appear only once. The CDR3 covers 15 residues. The V gene's germline CDR1 is SEHNR and CDR2 FQNEAQ (reference sequence). Trimming at V came to 5 bases and at J to 4 bases, leaving 10 bases not matched to a gene. The V call is TRBV7-9, the J call TRBJ2-7; 8 bases map to TRBD1. Sequencing was carried out using PBMCs. The TCR sequence derives from a woman aged 25 to 45 in good health and CMV-seropositive. CDR3 coding DNA: TGTGCCAGCAGCCGTGACAGGGGAGGTCTTTACGAGCAGTACTTC. Translated: CASSRDRGGLYEQYF.